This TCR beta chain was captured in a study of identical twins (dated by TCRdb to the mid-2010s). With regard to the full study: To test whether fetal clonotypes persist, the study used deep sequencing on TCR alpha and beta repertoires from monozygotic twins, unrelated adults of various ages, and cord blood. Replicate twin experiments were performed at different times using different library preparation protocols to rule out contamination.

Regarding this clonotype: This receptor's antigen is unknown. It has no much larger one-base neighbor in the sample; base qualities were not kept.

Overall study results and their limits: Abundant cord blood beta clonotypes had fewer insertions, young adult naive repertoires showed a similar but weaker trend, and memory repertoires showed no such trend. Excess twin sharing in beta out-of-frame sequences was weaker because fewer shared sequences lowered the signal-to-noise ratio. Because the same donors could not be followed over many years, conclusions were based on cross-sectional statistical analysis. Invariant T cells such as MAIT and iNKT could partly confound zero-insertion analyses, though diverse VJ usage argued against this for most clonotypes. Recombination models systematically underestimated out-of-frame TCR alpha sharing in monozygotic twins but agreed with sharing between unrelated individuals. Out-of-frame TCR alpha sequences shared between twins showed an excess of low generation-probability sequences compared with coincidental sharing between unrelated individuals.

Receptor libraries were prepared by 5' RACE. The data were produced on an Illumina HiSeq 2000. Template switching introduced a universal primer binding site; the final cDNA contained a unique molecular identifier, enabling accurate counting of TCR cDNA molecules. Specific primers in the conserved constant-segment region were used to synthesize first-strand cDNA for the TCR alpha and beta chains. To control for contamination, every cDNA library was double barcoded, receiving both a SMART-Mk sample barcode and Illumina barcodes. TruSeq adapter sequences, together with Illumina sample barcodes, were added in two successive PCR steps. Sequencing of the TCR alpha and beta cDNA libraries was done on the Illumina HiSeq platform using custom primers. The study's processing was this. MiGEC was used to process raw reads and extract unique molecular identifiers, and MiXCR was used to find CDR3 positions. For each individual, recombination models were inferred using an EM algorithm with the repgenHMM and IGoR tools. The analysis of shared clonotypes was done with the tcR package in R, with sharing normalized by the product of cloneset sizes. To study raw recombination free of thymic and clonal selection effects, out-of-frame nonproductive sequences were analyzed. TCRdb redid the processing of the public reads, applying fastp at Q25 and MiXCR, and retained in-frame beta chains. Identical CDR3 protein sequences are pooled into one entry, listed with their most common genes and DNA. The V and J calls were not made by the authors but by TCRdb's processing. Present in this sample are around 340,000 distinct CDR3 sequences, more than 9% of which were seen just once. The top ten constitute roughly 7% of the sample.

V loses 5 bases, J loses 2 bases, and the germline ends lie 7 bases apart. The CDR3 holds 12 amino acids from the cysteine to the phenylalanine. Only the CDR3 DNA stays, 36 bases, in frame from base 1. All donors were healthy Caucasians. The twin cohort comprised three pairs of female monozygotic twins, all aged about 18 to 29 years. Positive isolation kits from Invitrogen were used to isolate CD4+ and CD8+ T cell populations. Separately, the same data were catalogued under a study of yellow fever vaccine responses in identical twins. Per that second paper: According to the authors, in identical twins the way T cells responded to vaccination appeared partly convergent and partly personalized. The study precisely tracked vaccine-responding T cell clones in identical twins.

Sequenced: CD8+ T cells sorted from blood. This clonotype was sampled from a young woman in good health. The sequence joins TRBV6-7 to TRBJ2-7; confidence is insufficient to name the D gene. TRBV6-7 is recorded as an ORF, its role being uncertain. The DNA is TGTGCCAGCAGTCCCGACGCCTACGAGCAGTACTTC. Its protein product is CASSPDAYEQYF.